Sequencing of this T cell receptor beta chain was carried out in a study of T-cell memory formation after mild COVID-19. At the level of the study: The two donors had largely donor-specific TCR clusters. General study points: Clones which contracted sat mainly in CM and EM if CD4+, and in EMRA if CD8+. Clones contracting day 15 to 85 were balanced CD4/CD8; later expanders leaned CD4+. There were some responding clones in pre-infection memory, which suggested that cross-reactive memory had joined.

As to this clonotype: Its antigen is unknown.

TCRdb passed the 5' RACE reads through MiXCR, listing each CDR3 protein once. The sample carries some 130,000 distinct CDR3 sequences, about 5.9% recorded once. Sequencing was carried out using PBMCs or a T cell subset sorted from them (not recorded which). The sequence was collected from an adult woman who had mild COVID-19 (a few samples of this study predate the infection). Cell type and time point are not known.

CDR3 amino acids: CASSPSSPSVQETQYF. The CDR3 nucleotides read TGTGCCAGCTCACCTTCCTCTCCTAGCGTTCAAGAGACCCAGTACTTC. The V and J genes are TRBV18 and TRBJ2-5, with a weak D call TRBD2 (6 bases). This CDR3 is 16 amino acids long. The ends were cut back, 3 bases at V and 2 bases at J, with 16 bases in the middle. Germline CDR1 is KGHSH and CDR2 is LQKENI.